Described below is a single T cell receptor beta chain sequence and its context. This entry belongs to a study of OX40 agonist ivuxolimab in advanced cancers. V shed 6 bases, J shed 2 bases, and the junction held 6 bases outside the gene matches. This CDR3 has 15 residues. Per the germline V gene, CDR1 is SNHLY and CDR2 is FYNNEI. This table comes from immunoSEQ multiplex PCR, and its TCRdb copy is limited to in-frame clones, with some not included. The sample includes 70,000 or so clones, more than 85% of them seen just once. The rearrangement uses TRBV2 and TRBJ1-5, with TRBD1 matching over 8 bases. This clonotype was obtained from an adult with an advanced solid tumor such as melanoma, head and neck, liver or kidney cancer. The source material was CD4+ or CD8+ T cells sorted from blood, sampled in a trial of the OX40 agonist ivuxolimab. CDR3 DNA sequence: TGTGCCAGCAGACAGGGGGAAATAGGCAATCAGCCCCAGCATTTT. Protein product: CASRQGEIGNQPQHF.